This entry lists 20 T cell receptor beta chains sequenced from one sample in a study of T cell changes during pregnancy in multiple sclerosis. Some clones are missing from TCRdb's copy, which holds only in-frame ones; the method was immunoSEQ multiplex PCR. Seen here are about 63,000 clones, 85% to 95% observed once, and the top ten hold more than 3%. The specimen comprised CD8+ T cells from peripheral blood mononuclear cells, sampled in the second trimester of pregnancy. All receptors derive from a female donor with multiple sclerosis, enrolled in a pregnancy study.

The chain is built from TRBV7-9 and TRBJ2-3, with 9 bases identical to TRBD2. The germline gives CDR1 SEHNR, CDR2 FQNEAQ (reference sequence). The CDR3 is 16 residues long. V lost 1 base to trimming and J lost 2 bases; unmatched junction nucleotides: 4. In DNA form, the CDR3 reads TGTGCCAGCAGCTTAGGGCGGGAGGGTGTCACAGATACGCAGTATTTT. Its translation: CASSLGREGVTDTQYF.

The rearrangement joins TRBV11-2 to TRBJ2-7, with D maybe TRBD2 (7 bases). Trimming pared 3 bases from V and 0 bases from J, leaving 12 bases between. Germline V CDR1 and CDR2: SGHAT, FQNNGV. CDR3 size: 15 residues. The CDR3 sequence: CASSLEGGSSYEQYF. In nucleotides, the CDR3 is TGTGCCAGCAGCTTGGAGGGGGGGTCCTCCTACGAGCAGTACTTC.

The gene calls are TRBV7-9 and TRBJ2-7; TRBD2 is a possible D gene (6 bases). The length of the CDR3 is 14 residues. Germline CDR1 is SEHNR and CDR2 is FQNEAQ (reference sequence). Deletions cut 0 bases from V and 7 bases from J, with 13 bases between. Here the CDR3 DNA reads TGTGCCAGCAGCTTAGCGGGAGGACTACCGGAGCAGTACTTC. The encoded protein is CASSLAGGLPEQYF.

The J gene is TRBJ2-1, the V gene TRBV28; D possibly corresponds to TRBD1 (5 bases). V lost 6 bases and J 9 bases, leaving 12 bases between the germline ends. This CDR3 spans 12 amino acids. Germline loops: CDR1 MDHEN, CDR2 SYDVKM. Here the CDR3 reads CASSQGTFEQFF. The CDR3 DNA sequence: TGTGCCAGCAGCCAGGGTACGTTTGAGCAGTTCTTC.

The rearrangement joins TRBV28 to TRBJ2-7; 7 bases agree with TRBD2. V shed 3 bases, J shed 2 bases, and the junction held 7 bases outside the gene matches. Germline V gene data show CDR1 as MDHEN and CDR2 as SYDVKM. There are 15 residues in the CDR3. Here the CDR3 DNA reads TGTGCCAGCAGTTTGGCCAGCGGGGTAACCTACGAGCAGTACTTC. Amino acids: CASSLASGVTYEQYF.

This chain connects TRBV4-1 to TRBJ2-2; unclear D gene. Per the germline V gene, CDR1 is MGHRA and CDR2 is YSYEKL. V dropped 1 base and J dropped 4 bases, with 4 bases sitting between them. The CDR3 is made up of 13 amino acids. The CDR3 sequence is CASSQGGTGELFF. CDR3 DNA sequence: TGCGCCAGCAGCCAAGGAGGCACCGGGGAGCTGTTTTTT.

The chain combines TRBV28 with TRBJ1-5, with D perhaps matching TRBD1 (6 bases). The CDR3 has 16 residues. The V end was cut by 4 bases, the J end by 6 bases, with 19 bases between. CDR1 is MDHEN and CDR2 is SYDVKM in the germline V gene. CDR3 DNA: TGTGCCAGCAGTTCTCTCCAGCTGCTAGGGGGTCAGCCCCAGCATTTT. The encoded protein is CASSSLQLLGGQPQHF.

This clone appeared once. The rearrangement joins TRBV10-3 to TRBJ2-1; 10 bases agree with TRBD1. With 9 bases clipped from V and 9 bases from J, the junction kept 2 bases outside the gene matches. Germline CDR1 and CDR2: ENHRY and SYGVKD. This CDR3 is built from 11 residues. The CDR3 spells CAIDRGLEQFF. Here the CDR3 DNA reads TGTGCCATAGACAGGGGGCTTGAGCAGTTCTTC.

The chain combines TRBV7-9 with TRBJ1-1, with 8 bases lining up with TRBD1. There are 13 residues in the CDR3. Germline values: CDR1 SEHNR, CDR2 FQNEAQ (reference sequence). After removal of 0 bases from V and 11 bases from J, the junction contained 5 bases not matched to a gene. The CDR3 nucleotides read TGTGCCAGCAGCTTAGCGGGGAGGACAGGGGCTTTCTTT. Protein: CASSLAGRTGAFF.

The chain joins TRBV29-1 to TRBJ2-7, with 8 bases fitting TRBD1. The germline CDR1 and CDR2 sequences are SQVTM and ANQGSEA. CDR3 length: 17 residues. Trimming cost V 1 base and J 0 bases; bases outside gene matches: 11. CDR3 nucleotides: TGCAGCGTTGAAGCAGACAACAGGGGGGTGGGCTCCTACGAGCAGTACTTC. Encoded protein: CSVEADNRGVGSYEQYF.

The chain employs TRBV19 and TRBJ2-2; 8 bases align to TRBD2. The CDR3 is made up of 15 amino acids. V dropped 4 bases and J dropped 4; count of bases not matched to a gene: 5. Germline values: CDR1 LNHDA, CDR2 SQIVND (reference sequence). The CDR3 DNA reads as TGTGCCAGTAGTAGGTCGGGAGGGGTCACCGGGGAGCTGTTTTTT. Translating gives CASSRSGGVTGELFF.

The V call is TRBV28, the J call TRBJ2-5; 8 bases fit TRBD2. V lost 3 bases and J lost 5; bases outside the gene matches: 8. Germline assignment: CDR1 MDHEN and CDR2 SYDVKM. This CDR3 region has 15 residues. The CDR3 DNA is TGTGCCAGCAGTTTCACAGCGGGAGTGTCGGAGACCCAGTACTTC. This sequence encodes CASSFTAGVSETQYF.

The gene calls are TRBV2 and TRBJ1-2, with TRBD1 identical over 7 bases. The CDR3 sequence is 12 residues long. Germline V gene data show CDR1 as SNHLY and CDR2 as FYNNEI. V shed 10 bases and J 6 bases; nucleotides not matched to a gene: 8. This chain's CDR3 is CAIQGGTDGYTF. CDR3 in DNA: TGTGCCATCCAAGGGGGGACAGATGGCTACACCTTC.

V is TRBV5-1 and J is TRBJ2-7, with 13 bases that match TRBD2. CDR1 SGHRS and CDR2 YFSETQ come from the germline V gene. V dropped 4 bases and J dropped 5; count of bases not matched to a gene: 6. This CDR3 spans 15 amino acids. CDR3 protein: CASSTGLAGVHEQYF. DNA of the CDR3: TGCGCCAGCAGCACAGGACTAGCGGGAGTCCACGAGCAGTACTTC.

V is TRBV28 and J is TRBJ1-1, with 8 bases fitting TRBD1. Looked up from germline, CDR1 is MDHEN and CDR2 is SYDVKM. The CDR3 is made up of 15 amino acids. Trimming at V came to 1 base and at J to 7 bases, leaving 8 bases not matched to a gene. CDR3 protein: CASSLFVRGTGEAFF. The CDR3 DNA follows: TGTGCCAGCAGTTTATTCGTCCGTGGGACAGGTGAAGCTTTCTTT.

This chain links TRBV6-5 with TRBJ1-2; 9 bases match TRBD1. The junction had 17 bases not matched to a gene; V was cut back by 4 bases and J by 11 bases. Per germline, CDR1 MNHEY and CDR2 SVGAGI. The CDR3 consists of 16 residues. CDR3 region: CASSFATGGGSWEYTF. In DNA form, the CDR3 reads TGTGCCAGCAGTTTTGCCACAGGGGGCGGTTCATGGGAGTACACCTTC.

The chain is built from TRBV4-1 and TRBJ2-1, with 7 bases fitting TRBD2. Germline V lookup: CDR1 MGHRA, CDR2 YSYEKL. V lost 0 bases and J lost 0; bases outside the gene matches: 2. This CDR3 comprises 16 residues. The CDR3 here is CASSQDGGSSYNEQFF. CDR3 sequence (DNA): TGCGCCAGCAGCCAAGACGGGGGGAGCTCCTACAATGAGCAGTTCTTC.

This sequence joins TRBV19 and TRBJ2-1, with a weak D call TRBD2 (6 bases). V was trimmed by 5 bases and J by 4 bases, leaving 12 bases between them. The germline gives CDR1 LNHDA, CDR2 SQIVND (reference sequence). The length of the CDR3 is 14 residues. The CDR3 protein is CASSSGTPYNEQFF. The CDR3 nucleotides are TGTGCCAGTAGTTCGGGGACTCCATACAATGAGCAGTTCTTC.

In its sample, this clone was seen once. The rearrangement uses TRBV19 and TRBJ1-1; TRBD1 matches at 7 bases. Germline CDR1 reads LNHDA; CDR2 reads SQIVND (reference sequence). The V segment lost 1 base and the J segment 8 bases; nucleotides outside the gene matches: 10. The CDR3 is 15 residues long. The CDR3 DNA sequence: TGTGCCAGTAGTATAGGAGGAGGGGGCGGACTCGAAGCTTTCTTT. Protein sequence: CASSIGGGGGLEAFF.

In DNA form, the CDR3 reads TGCGCCAGCAGCCCCCTTTGGGCCGCGAACACCGGGGAGCTGTTTTTT. As protein: CASSPLWAANTGELFF. V usage is TRBV4-1 and J usage is TRBJ2-2; D is undetermined. CDR1 and CDR2 (germline): MGHRA, YSYEKL. The length of the CDR3 is 16 residues. V gave up 4 bases and J gave up 0 bases, with 12 bases separating them.